The 25 T cell receptor beta chains below come from one sample, sequenced in a study of cytomegalovirus exposure and HLA in healthy donors. In the PCR, 60 Vbeta and 13 Jbeta primers were used. Profiling relied on immunoSEQ multiplex PCR, and the TCRdb table lists in-frame clones only, not all of them. Among 100,000 to 150,000 clones listed, about 70% were seen once. The specimen was PBMCs. The receptor set was obtained from a woman aged 60-70 years in good health and CMV-seropositive.

The chain uses TRBV4-2 and TRBJ2-2, with 7 bases aligning to TRBD2. V was clipped by 4 bases and J by 0 bases; unmatched bases: 5. Germline lookup yields CDR1 LGHNA and CDR2 YNFKEQ. The CDR3 runs 16 residues. The CDR3 DNA reads as TGTGCCAGCAGCCGGGGGAGGGCTGCGAACACCGGGGAGCTGTTTTTT. Its translation: CASSRGRAANTGELFF.

V usage is TRBV4-3 and J usage is TRBJ1-4; TRBD1 matches 9 bases. This CDR3 spans 14 amino acids. Germline values: CDR1 LGHNA, CDR2 YSLEER. V was pared by 3 bases and J by 7 bases, with 3 bases of the junction left unmatched. Written as DNA, the CDR3 is TGCGCCAGCAGCCAGGACAGGGGAATTGAAAAACTGTTTTTT. Translating it yields CASSQDRGIEKLFF.

The CDR3 region is CASSPQPGQGASYEQYF. CDR3 nucleotide sequence: TGTGCCAGCAGCCCTCAACCGGGACAGGGGGCTTCGTACGAGCAGTACTTC. The rearrangement links TRBV7-9 to TRBJ2-7, with 12 bases lining up with TRBD1. The CDR3 contains 17 residues. Trimming removed 5 bases from V and 4 bases from J; junction bases left unmatched: 12. Germline CDR1 reads SEHNR; CDR2 reads FQNEAQ (reference sequence).

The V and J genes are TRBV2 and TRBJ1-2; D might be TRBD1 (5 bases). The germline CDR1 and CDR2 sequences are SNHLY and FYNNEI. V was shortened by 2 bases and J by 2 bases, with 6 bases between the two germline ends. CDR3 length equals 13 residues. The CDR3 loop is CASSENRNYGYTF. DNA of the CDR3: TGTGCCAGCAGTGAAAACAGGAACTATGGCTACACCTTC.

V is TRBV30 and J is TRBJ1-6; tentative D call: TRBD1 (6 bases). The CDR3 covers 13 residues. Germline CDR1 reads GTSNPN; CDR2 reads SVGIG (reference sequence). V was cut by 4 bases and J by 6 bases, with 10 bases left in between. The CDR3 loop is CAWTSQGNSPLHF. The CDR3 nucleotides read TGTGCCTGGACTTCACAGGGTAATTCACCCCTCCACTTT.

This sequence joins TRBV27 and TRBJ1-2; D is perhaps TRBD1 (5 bases). Trimming removed 3 bases from V and 9 bases from J, with 11 bases in between. Germline CDR1 reads MNHEY; CDR2 reads SMNVEV (reference sequence). This CDR3 spans 12 amino acids. CDR3 coding DNA: TGTGCCAGCAGTTTGCAGGGAGGACGCTACACCTTC. This encodes CASSLQGGRYTF.

This clone was seen more than once but under ten times. J is TRBJ2-1 and V is TRBV7-2; the D gene is possibly TRBD1 (5 bases). Germline V CDR1 and CDR2: SGHTA, FQGNSA. This CDR3 comprises 14 residues. Trimming pared 3 bases from V and 5 bases from J, leaving 11 bases between. CDR3 bases: TGTGCCAGCAGCTTTATGGAACAGGACAATGAGCAGTTCTTC. Translated: CASSFMEQDNEQFF.

This clone was recorded once. The chain recombines TRBV19 with TRBJ2-5; possibly TRBD1 for D (5 bases). The germline V and J ends were trimmed by 4 bases and 5 bases, with 11 bases remaining between them. There are 13 residues in the CDR3. CDR1 LNHDA and CDR2 SQIVND come from the germline V gene (reference sequence). CDR3 protein: CASSKGVRETQYF. The CDR3, as DNA: TGTGCCAGTAGTAAAGGGGTTCGCGAGACCCAGTACTTC.

V and J are TRBV6-6 and TRBJ2-3, with 8 bases that match TRBD2. Germline lookup yields CDR1 MNHNY and CDR2 SVGAGI (reference sequence). The CDR3 spans 14 residues. V shed 8 bases, J shed 8 bases, and the junction held 12 bases outside the gene matches. As DNA, the CDR3 is TGTGCCAGCGGACCAAGCGGGAGAGGCAGTACGCAGTATTTT. This encodes CASGPSGRGSTQYF.

V and J are TRBV7-3 and TRBJ1-2; 7 bases align to TRBD1. This CDR3 has 12 residues. Germline trimming cut 4 bases from V and 10 bases from J; bases unmatched to any gene: 6. CDR1 and CDR2 (germline): SGHTA, FQGTGA. The CDR3 reads CASSSQGQNYTF. CDR3 in DNA: TGTGCCAGCAGCTCCCAGGGACAGAACTACACCTTC.

V is TRBV5-1 and J is TRBJ2-2; 10 positions match TRBD2. V shed 3 bases, J shed 4 bases, and the junction held 9 bases outside the gene matches. Germline CDR1 SGHRS, CDR2 YFSETQ. This CDR3 is 17 amino acids long. The CDR3 DNA reads TGCGCCAGCAGCTCAACACTAGCGGGAAAACGCACCGGGGAGCTGTTTTTT. Amino acids: CASSSTLAGKRTGELFF.

The rearrangement uses TRBV6-1 and TRBJ1-4; no clear D. V lost 6 bases to trimming and J lost 0 bases, with 8 bases between them. The CDR3 loop spans 14 amino acids. Germline assignment: CDR1 MNHNS and CDR2 SASEGT. The CDR3 DNA is TGTGCCAGCAGCCAACAAACAACTAATGAAAAACTGTTTTTT. Protein product: CASSQQTTNEKLFF.

The chain is built from TRBV11-2 and TRBJ1-3; the D is unclear. The germline V gene has CDR1 SGHAT and CDR2 FQNNGV. Trimming cost V 10 bases and J 0 bases, with 16 bases left between them. This CDR3 has 15 residues. The CDR3 DNA is TGTGCCACCTCCGATCGCAGGTTCTCTGGAAACACCATATATTTT. Its protein is CATSDRRFSGNTIYF.

The CDR3 protein is CASSAPGQGYYEQYF. In DNA form, the CDR3 reads TGTGCCAGCAGCGCCCCGGGACAGGGCTACTACGAGCAGTACTTC. J is TRBJ2-7 and V is TRBV7-9; 9 nucleotides align to TRBD1. The length of the CDR3 is 15 residues. From germline, CDR1 is SEHNR and CDR2 FQNEAQ (reference sequence). The V gene end was trimmed by 5 bases and the J gene end by 3 bases; junction bases not matched to a gene: 8.

V gene TRBV15 combines with J gene TRBJ2-7, with D maybe TRBD2 (6 bases). Trimming took off 0 bases at V and 4 bases at J, with 10 bases between the two ends. From germline, CDR1 is LNHNV and CDR2 YYDKDF (reference sequence). CDR3 length: 14 amino acids. CDR3 in amino acids: CATSRDLGRYEQYF. The CDR3 coding sequence is TGTGCCACCAGCAGAGATTTGGGGAGGTACGAGCAGTACTTC.

This clone showed up just a few times. This chain uses TRBV29-1 with TRBJ2-1, with D unclear. This CDR3 contains 12 residues. Germline V gene sequence: CDR1 SQVTM, CDR2 ANQGSEA. Trimming pared 3 bases from V and 7 bases from J, leaving 10 bases between. The CDR3 DNA is TGCAGCGTTGATATCCTCGAGAATGAGCAGTTCTTC. Translating it yields CSVDILENEQFF.

The chain carries TRBV10-3 and TRBJ1-2, with 7 nucleotides matching TRBD1. V was clipped by 6 bases and J by 8 bases; unmatched bases: 15. Germline values: CDR1 ENHRY, CDR2 SYGVKD. This CDR3 region has 15 residues. CDR3 DNA: TGTGCCATCAGGCCGGGACAGATGACAGTAAGAGGCTACACCTTC. Amino acid sequence: CAIRPGQMTVRGYTF.

This chain links TRBV7-2 with TRBJ2-5; 8 positions agree with TRBD1. Germline V gives CDR1 SGHTA, CDR2 FQGNSA. The CDR3 covers 14 residues. V shed 3 bases, J shed 3 bases, and the junction held 3 bases outside the gene matches. CDR3 in amino acids: CASSFQGAEETQYF. CDR3 bases: TGTGCCAGCAGCTTTCAGGGGGCTGAAGAGACCCAGTACTTC.

The gene calls are TRBV10-3 and TRBJ1-5; TRBD1 is a possible D gene (5 bases). Germline values: CDR1 ENHRY, CDR2 SYGVKD. V was clipped by 1 base and J by 4 bases, with 11 bases between them. This CDR3 region has 15 residues. The CDR3 region has the DNA TGTGCCATCAGTGAGTTCCAGGGCAGAAATCAGCCCCAGCATTTT. Amino acids: CAISEFQGRNQPQHF.

The chain is built from TRBV7-9 and TRBJ2-3; D ambiguous. Germline V gene sequence: CDR1 SEHNR, CDR2 FQNEAQ (reference sequence). V was pared by 9 bases and J by 2 bases, with 18 bases between. This CDR3 comprises 15 residues. The CDR3 nucleotides are TGTGCCAGTCCCCCCGGGTCGGTCCACACAGATACGCAGTATTTT. It specifies CASPPGSVHTDTQYF. The entire variable domain, with the rest obtained from reference TRBV7-9 and TRBJ2-3, is as follows: DTGVSQNPRHKITKRGQNVTFRCDPISEHNRLYWYRQTLGQGPEFLTYFQNEAQLEKSRLLSDRFSAERPKGSFSTLEIQRTEQGDSAMYLCASPPGSVHTDTQYFGPGTRLTVL.

The chain employs TRBV5-1 and TRBJ1-2, with 7 positions matching TRBD1. This CDR3 has 14 residues. In germline, CDR1 is SGHRS, CDR2 YFSETQ. The V and J ends lost 1 base and 8 bases, in that order; junction bases with no gene match: 8. CDR3 amino acids: CASSLTGARVGYTF. CDR3 DNA sequence: TGCGCCAGCAGCTTGACAGGGGCCCGCGTGGGCTACACCTTC.

A few counts support this clone. The V call is TRBV27, the J call TRBJ1-2; no clear D gene. This CDR3 has 15 amino acids. Trimming pared 5 bases from V and 5 bases from J, leaving 18 bases between. Germline V CDR1 and CDR2: MNHEY, SMNVEV (reference sequence). Written as DNA, the CDR3 is TGTGCCAGCAGTCCCGAGGAGTACCACTCTTATGGCTACACCTTC. Translated, it gives CASSPEEYHSYGYTF.

The chain employs TRBV5-1 and TRBJ1-1; D perhaps matches TRBD1 (6 bases). Per the germline V gene, CDR1 is SGHRS and CDR2 is YFSETQ. This CDR3 comprises 16 residues. V shed 1 base and J shed 2 bases, with 15 bases lying between them. CDR3 residues: CASSLTAQGINTEAFF. CDR3 nucleotides: TGCGCCAGCAGCTTGACCGCACAGGGAATAAACACTGAAGCTTTCTTT. Full variable domain (rest looked up from reference TRBV5-1 and TRBJ1-1): KAGVTQTPRYLIKTRGQQVTLSCSPISGHRSVSWYQQTPGQGLQFLFEYFSETQRNKGNFPGRFSGRQFSNSRSEMNVSTLELGDSALYLCASSLTAQGINTEAFFGQGTRLTVV.

This rearrangement joins TRBV10-3 to TRBJ2-3; D is possibly TRBD2 (6 bases). V lost 0 bases and J 2 bases, leaving 9 bases between the germline ends. The CDR3 sequence is 15 residues long. Germline V gives CDR1 ENHRY, CDR2 SYGVKD. CDR3 protein: CAISESGTFTDTQYF. DNA for the CDR3: TGTGCCATCAGTGAGTCGGGGACTTTCACAGATACGCAGTATTTT.

This clone was found a few times. The genes are TRBV29-1 and TRBJ2-7, with 7 bases fitting TRBD2. Germline assignment: CDR1 SQVTM and CDR2 ANQGSEA. Trimming at V came to 6 bases and at J to 3 bases, leaving 14 bases not matched to a gene. The CDR3 runs 15 residues. The CDR3 nucleotides read TGCAGCGTGAGGGGTCACCGGACTAGTAACTACGAGCAGTACTTC. This translates into CSVRGHRTSNYEQYF.